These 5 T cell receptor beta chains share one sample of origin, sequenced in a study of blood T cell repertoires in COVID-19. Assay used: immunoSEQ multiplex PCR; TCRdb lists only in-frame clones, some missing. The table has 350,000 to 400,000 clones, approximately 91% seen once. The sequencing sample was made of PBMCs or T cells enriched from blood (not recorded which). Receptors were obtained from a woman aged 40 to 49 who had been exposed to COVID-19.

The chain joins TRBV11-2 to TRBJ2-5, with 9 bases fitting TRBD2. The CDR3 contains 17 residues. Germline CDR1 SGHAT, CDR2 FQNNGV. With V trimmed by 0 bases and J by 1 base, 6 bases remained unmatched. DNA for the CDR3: TGTGCCAGCAGCTTAGATCGCCAGCGGGGGGTCCAAGAGACCCAGTACTTC. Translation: CASSLDRQRGVQETQYF.

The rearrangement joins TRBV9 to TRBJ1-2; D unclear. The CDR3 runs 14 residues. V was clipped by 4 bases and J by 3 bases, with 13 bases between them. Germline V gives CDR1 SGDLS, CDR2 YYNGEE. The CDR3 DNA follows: TGTGCCAGCAGCTCACCCCGCAGTGACTATGGCTACACCTTC. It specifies CASSSPRSDYGYTF.

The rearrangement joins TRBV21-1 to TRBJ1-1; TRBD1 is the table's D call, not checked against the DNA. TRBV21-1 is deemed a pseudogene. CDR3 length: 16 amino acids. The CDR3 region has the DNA TGTGCCAGCAGCAAATCGAAGAGACAGCCGTTCACTGAAGCTTTCTTT. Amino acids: CASSKSKRQPFTEAFF.

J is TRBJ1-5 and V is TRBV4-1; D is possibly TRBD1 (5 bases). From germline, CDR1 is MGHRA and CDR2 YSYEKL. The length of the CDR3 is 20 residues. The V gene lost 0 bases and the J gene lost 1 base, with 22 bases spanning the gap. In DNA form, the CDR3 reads TGCGCCAGCAGCCAAGATCTGGGCAGGGAGGATCGGGCCAGCAATCAGCCCCAGCATTTT. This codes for CASSQDLGREDRASNQPQHF.

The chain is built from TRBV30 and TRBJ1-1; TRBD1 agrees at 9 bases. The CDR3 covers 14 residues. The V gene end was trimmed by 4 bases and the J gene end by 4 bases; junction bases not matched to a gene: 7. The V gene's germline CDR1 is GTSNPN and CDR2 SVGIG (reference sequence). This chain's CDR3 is CAWTNRGQATEAFF. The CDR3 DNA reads TGTGCCTGGACAAACAGGGGGCAGGCCACTGAAGCTTTCTTT.